This TCR beta chain came from a study of T cells in Graves' hyperthyroidism and ophthalmopathy. Findings of the study overall: Most thyroid clonotypes expanded above 0.001 appeared in blood too.

Orbital computed tomography and thyroid ultrasound, together with serum TRAb and thyroxine and clinical symptoms, were used for diagnoses. TCR beta CDR3 region amplification was performed from RNA transcripts. HTBI primers were the set used in a first-round RT-PCR of the TCR CDR3. In TCRdb, the multiplex PCR reads were re-called with MiXCR into one record per CDR3 protein. The table shows about 420,000 distinct CDR3 sequences, with around a sixth occurring only once. Germline-derived CDR1 and CDR2 are LGHDT and YNNKEL (reference sequence). The CDR3 is made up of 11 amino acids. V was cut by 0 bases and J by 9 bases, with 3 bases left in between. This clonotype was seen many times. Its matching antigen is unknown.

The gene calls are TRBV3-1 and TRBJ2-1; D remains ambiguous. This receptor was identified in a woman in her late teens or twenties with Graves' hyperthyroidism. What was sequenced was blood. In DNA, the CDR3 is TGTGCCAGCAGCCAAGAGACTGAGCAGTTCTTC. This codes for CASSQETEQFF.